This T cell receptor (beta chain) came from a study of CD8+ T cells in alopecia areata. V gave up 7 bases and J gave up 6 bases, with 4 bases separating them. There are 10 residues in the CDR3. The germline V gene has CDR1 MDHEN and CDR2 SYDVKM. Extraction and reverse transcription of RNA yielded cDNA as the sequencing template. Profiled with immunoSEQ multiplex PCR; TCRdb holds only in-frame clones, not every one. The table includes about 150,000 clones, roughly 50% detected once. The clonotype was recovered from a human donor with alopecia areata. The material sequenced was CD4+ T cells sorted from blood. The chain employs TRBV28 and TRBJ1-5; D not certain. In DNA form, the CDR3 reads TGTGCCAGCAATCGTCAGCCCCAGCATTTT. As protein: CASNRQPQHF.